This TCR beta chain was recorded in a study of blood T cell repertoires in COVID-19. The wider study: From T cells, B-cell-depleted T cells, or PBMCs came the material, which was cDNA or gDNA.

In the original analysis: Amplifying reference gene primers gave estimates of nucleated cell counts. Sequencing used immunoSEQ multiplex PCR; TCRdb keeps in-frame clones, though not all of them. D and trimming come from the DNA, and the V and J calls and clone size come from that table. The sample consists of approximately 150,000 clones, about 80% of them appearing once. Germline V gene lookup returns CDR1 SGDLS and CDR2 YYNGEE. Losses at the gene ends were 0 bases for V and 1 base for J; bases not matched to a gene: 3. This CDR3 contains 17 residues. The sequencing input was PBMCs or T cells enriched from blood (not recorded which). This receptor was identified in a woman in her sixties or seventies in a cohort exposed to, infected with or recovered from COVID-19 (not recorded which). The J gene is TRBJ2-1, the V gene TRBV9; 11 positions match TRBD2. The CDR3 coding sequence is TGTGCCAGCAGCGTAGCTACTAGCGGGAGTTCCTACAATGAGCAGTTCTTC. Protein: CASSVATSGSSYNEQFF. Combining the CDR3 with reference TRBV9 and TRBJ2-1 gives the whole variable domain DSGVTQTPKHLITATGQRVTLRCSPRSGDLSVYWYQQSLDQGLQFLIQYYNGEERAKGNILERFSAQQFPDLHSELNLSSLELGDSALYFCASSVATSGSSYNEQFFGPGTRLTVL.